These 26 T cell receptor beta chains came from one sample sequenced in a study of blood T cell repertoires in COVID-19. Only in-frame clones appear in the TCRdb table, and some are missing; sequencing was by immunoSEQ multiplex PCR. Of about 110,000 clones detected, more than 70% appear once; the ten largest clones hold about 4.2%. The sequencing input was peripheral blood. All receptors come from a human donor in a cohort sampled during active COVID-19.

The chain carries TRBV5-1 and TRBJ1-1; 9 bases match TRBD1. Trimming removed 0 bases from V and 12 bases from J; junction bases left unmatched: 3. CDR3 length: 12 amino acids. Germline lookup yields CDR1 SGHRS and CDR2 YFSETQ. The CDR3 loop reads CASSLGDRATFF. The CDR3 DNA sequence: TGCGCCAGCAGCTTGGGGGACAGGGCTACTTTCTTT.

This chain uses TRBV24-1 with TRBJ2-2, with 7 bases matching TRBD2. After removal of 12 bases from V and 2 bases from J, the junction contained 11 bases not matched to a gene. This CDR3 contains 15 residues. The germline gives CDR1 KGHDR, CDR2 SFDVKD. The CDR3 coding sequence is TGTGCCGGGGGGGGGTGGCCCCTTAACACCGGGGAGCTGTTTTTT. Translating gives CAGGGWPLNTGELFF.

V usage is TRBV2 and J usage is TRBJ2-7; 7 positions agree with TRBD2. This CDR3 region has 14 residues. CDR1 and CDR2 (germline): SNHLY, FYNNEI. J lost 5 bases, V lost 5 bases, and 9 bases had no gene match. In nucleotides, the CDR3 is TGTGCCAGCAGTACTGGGGGAGGGGTCAACGAGCAGTACTTC. Residues: CASSTGGGVNEQYF.

The genes are TRBV18 and TRBJ2-7; D possibly corresponds to TRBD1 (6 bases). The CDR3 has 14 amino acids. Deletions cut 3 bases from V and 0 bases from J, with 9 bases between. CDR1 is KGHSH and CDR2 is LQKENI in the germline V gene. Here the CDR3 reads CASSPRDNSYEQYV. CDR3 sequence (DNA): TGTGCCAGCTCACCGAGGGACAACTCCTACGAGCAGTACGTC.

V is TRBV25-1 and J is TRBJ1-3; TRBD1 matches 9 bases. Germline lookup yields CDR1 MGHDK and CDR2 SYGVNS. V gave up 5 bases and J gave up 2 bases; unmatched junction bases: 1. This CDR3 contains 14 residues. CDR3 DNA sequence: TGTGCCAGCAGTTGGGACAGGGCTGGAAACACCATATATTTT. It specifies CASSWDRAGNTIYF.

V gene TRBV27 combines with J gene TRBJ2-3, with TRBD2 as a possible D gene (5 bases). The CDR3 sequence is 15 residues long. The germline V gene encodes CDR1 MNHEY and CDR2 SMNVEV (reference sequence). The V and J ends lost 2 bases and 6 bases respectively, with 15 bases between them. The CDR3 nucleotides are TGTGCCAGCAGTTTACCGGGGAATTATAAGGATACGCAGTATTTT. Amino acids: CASSLPGNYKDTQYF.

J is TRBJ2-1 and V is TRBV19; possible D gene TRBD1, 7 bases. V lost 7 bases and J 0 bases, leaving 16 bases between the germline ends. The CDR3 length is 16 residues. Per germline, CDR1 LNHDA and CDR2 SQIVND (reference sequence). In DNA, the CDR3 is TGTGCCAGTACGTCAGGGGGGCCCGGCTCCTACAATGAGCAGTTCTTC. It translates to CASTSGGPGSYNEQFF.

This chain uses TRBV7-3 with TRBJ2-1, with 10 bases that match TRBD2. The V segment lost 0 bases and the J segment 7 bases; nucleotides outside the gene matches: 9. The germline CDR1 and CDR2 sequences are SGHTA and FQGTGA. The CDR3 spans 17 residues. In nucleotides, the CDR3 is TGTGCCAGCAGCTTAACGACTTCTAGCGGGAGTGCAAATGAGCAGTTCTTC. Translating gives CASSLTTSSGSANEQFF.

The chain employs TRBV2 and TRBJ1-1; D may be TRBD1 (6 bases). CDR1 SNHLY and CDR2 FYNNEI come from the germline V gene. The CDR3 is 14 residues long. Deletions cut 7 bases from V and 1 base from J, with 13 bases between. The CDR3: CASNWEGGNTEAFF. CDR3 nucleotide sequence: TGTGCCAGCAATTGGGAGGGGGGGAACACTGAAGCTTTCTTT.

In its sample, this clone was seen once. This chain joins TRBV7-3 and TRBJ2-3, with D perhaps TRBD2 (5 bases). The V and J ends lost 5 bases and 4 bases respectively, with 25 bases between them. The CDR3 length is 18 residues. CDR1 and CDR2 from the germline V gene are SGHTA and FQGTGA. The chain's CDR3 is CASSLRGPALSFADTQYF. CDR3 nucleotides: TGTGCCAGCAGCCTAAGAGGGCCTGCTCTTTCCTTCGCAGATACGCAGTATTTT.

This sequence joins TRBV30 and TRBJ1-2, with D perhaps TRBD1 (6 bases). The length of the CDR3 is 10 residues. Looked up from germline, CDR1 is GTSNPN and CDR2 is SVGIG (reference sequence). Trimming removed 5 bases at V and 9 bases at J, with 10 bases between. CDR3 region: CAWQDSRYTF. CDR3 DNA sequence: TGTGCCTGGCAGGACAGCCGCTACACCTTC.

The CDR3 sequence is CASSLGDRENQPQHF. The CDR3, as DNA: TGTGCCAGCAGCTTGGGGGACAGAGAAAATCAGCCCCAGCATTTT. The genes are TRBV7-9 and TRBJ1-5, with TRBD1 identical over 7 bases. The length of the CDR3 is 15 residues. V lost 3 bases, J lost 4 bases, and 6 bases stayed unmatched. Germline V gives CDR1 SEHNR, CDR2 FQNEAQ (reference sequence).

The chain carries TRBV9 and TRBJ2-5, with D perhaps matching TRBD1 (6 bases). V lost 4 bases and J 7 bases, leaving 23 bases between the germline ends. The CDR3 is made up of 16 amino acids. Germline V gene data show CDR1 as SGDLS and CDR2 as YYNGEE. The CDR3 DNA sequence: TGTGCCAGCAGCCGATCCTACACAGGGTCGTATGTGACCCAGTACTTC. Protein: CASSRSYTGSYVTQYF. Filled out from reference TRBV9 and TRBJ2-5, the complete variable domain reads DSGVTQTPKHLITATGQRVTLRCSPRSGDLSVYWYQQSLDQGLQFLIQYYNGEERAKGNILERFSAQQFPDLHSELNLSSLELGDSALYFCASSRSYTGSYVTQYFGPGTRLLVL.

The chain couples TRBV27 to TRBJ2-1, with D perhaps matching TRBD1 (5 bases). Germline-derived CDR1 and CDR2 are MNHEY and SMNVEV (reference sequence). This CDR3 spans 15 amino acids. With 4 bases removed from V and 0 bases from J, the gap between germline ends came to 10 bases. The CDR3 nucleotides read TGTGCCAGCAGTTCGACTGACAGCTCCTACAATGAGCAGTTCTTC. Translation: CASSSTDSSYNEQFF.

The genes are TRBV5-5 and TRBJ1-1; 7 bases are a match to TRBD1. This CDR3 contains 14 residues. The V segment lost 3 bases and the J segment 0 bases; nucleotides outside the gene matches: 2. The germline CDR1 and CDR2 sequences are SGHKS and YYEKEE (reference sequence). The CDR3 reads CASSSGQLNTEAFF. The CDR3 nucleotides read TGTGCCAGCAGCTCGGGACAGTTGAACACTGAAGCTTTCTTT.

The chain carries TRBV2 and TRBJ2-4, with 8 bases fitting TRBD2. The trim removed 2 bases at V and 0 bases at J, leaving 0 bases unmatched. From germline, CDR1 is SNHLY and CDR2 FYNNEI. The CDR3 loop spans 15 amino acids. The CDR3 bases are TGTGCCAGCAGTGAAAGCGGGGGAGCCAAAAACATTCAGTACTTC. Its protein is CASSESGGAKNIQYF.

This chain joins TRBV7-9 and TRBJ1-2; D not certain. Trimming removed 5 bases at V and 5 bases at J, with 15 bases between. CDR3 length equals 14 residues. Germline V lookup: CDR1 SEHNR, CDR2 FQNEAQ (reference sequence). CDR3 region: CASSPPSGNYGYTF. DNA for the CDR3: TGTGCCAGCAGCCCCCCGTCGGGGAATTATGGCTACACCTTC.

The chain uses TRBV11-1 and TRBJ2-1, with a tentative D call TRBD2 (6 bases). V was trimmed by 6 bases and J by 4 bases, leaving 13 bases between them. This CDR3 has 14 residues. The V gene's germline CDR1 is SGHAT and CDR2 FQDESV (reference sequence). CDR3 sequence: CASRMAGSYNEQFF. CDR3 sequence (DNA): TGTGCCAGCAGGATGGCCGGGAGTTACAATGAGCAGTTCTTC.

The chain carries TRBV18 and TRBJ2-3; 8 positions agree with TRBD2. V lost 3 bases to trimming and J lost 4 bases; unmatched junction nucleotides: 6. The germline CDR1 and CDR2 sequences are KGHSH and LQKENI. CDR3 length: 15 amino acids. CDR3: CASSPFSGTPDTQYF. CDR3 bases: TGTGCCAGCTCACCTTTTAGCGGGACGCCAGATACGCAGTATTTT.

The V gene is TRBV18, the J gene TRBJ2-1, with 7 bases identical to TRBD1. V was clipped by 3 bases and J by 4 bases; unmatched bases: 6. Germline CDR1 and CDR2: KGHSH and LQKENI. The CDR3 runs 15 residues. This chain's CDR3 is CASSPLTGSYNEQFF. The CDR3, as DNA: TGTGCCAGCTCACCGTTGACAGGGTCTTACAATGAGCAGTTCTTC.

The sample holds a few counts of this clone. The chain's CDR3 is CASSLGDRGENSPLHF. The CDR3 DNA reads as TGTGCCAGCAGTTTAGGGGACAGGGGGGAAAATTCACCCCTCCACTTT. The chain employs TRBV28 and TRBJ1-6, with 11 bases aligning to TRBD1. The CDR3 has 16 amino acids. The ends lost 2 bases at V and 7 bases at J; junction bases unmatched: 4. Germline CDR1 reads MDHEN; CDR2 reads SYDVKM.

The rearrangement links TRBV6-5 to TRBJ1-3; no reliable D call. The CDR3 runs 15 residues. The germline gives CDR1 MNHEY, CDR2 SVGAGI. Trimming pared 6 bases from V and 0 bases from J, leaving 12 bases between. CDR3 DNA sequence: TGTGCCAGCAGCGATACTCCTTACTCTGGAAACACCATATATTTT. This gives the protein CASSDTPYSGNTIYF.

This clone was recorded a few times. The chain employs TRBV7-9 and TRBJ1-5, with 7 bases that match TRBD1. The CDR3 covers 14 residues. Looked up from germline, CDR1 is SEHNR and CDR2 is FQNEAQ (reference sequence). The ends lost 11 bases at V and 4 bases at J; junction bases unmatched: 11. CDR3 region: CARRQGTRNQPQHF. The CDR3 nucleotides are TGTGCCCGCCGACAGGGTACTCGAAATCAGCCCCAGCATTTT.

This clone was counted a few times. The chain couples TRBV5-1 to TRBJ2-3; 9 nucleotides align to TRBD2. V shed 1 base and J 0 bases; nucleotides not matched to a gene: 6. CDR3 length: 17 amino acids. CDR1 and CDR2 (germline): SGHRS, YFSETQ. The CDR3 reads CASSLSSLAGSTDTQYF. The CDR3 DNA follows: TGCGCCAGCAGCTTGTCTTCGCTAGCGGGAAGCACAGATACGCAGTATTTT. The whole variable domain, remainder taken from reference TRBV5-1 and TRBJ2-3, is KAGVTQTPRYLIKTRGQQVTLSCSPISGHRSVSWYQQTPGQGLQFLFEYFSETQRNKGNFPGRFSGRQFSNSRSEMNVSTLELGDSALYLCASSLSSLAGSTDTQYFGPGTRLTVL.

This chain connects TRBV19 to TRBJ1-1; TRBD1 might be the D (6 bases). Germline lookup yields CDR1 LNHDA and CDR2 SQIVND (reference sequence). V was cut by 7 bases and J by 1 base, with 13 bases left in between. The CDR3 length is 14 residues. CDR3 bases: TGTGCCAGTATTACACCGGGACAGAACACTGAAGCTTTCTTT. Its translation is CASITPGQNTEAFF.

V usage is TRBV7-8 and J usage is TRBJ2-2; 10 nucleotides match TRBD2. V shed 6 bases and J 1 base; nucleotides not matched to a gene: 5. This CDR3 comprises 16 residues. In germline, CDR1 is SGHVS, CDR2 FQNEAQ. CDR3 DNA sequence: TGTGCCAGCAGTCGCCGGACTAGCGGGAACACCGGGGAGCTGTTTTTT. It yields the protein CASSRRTSGNTGELFF.